This T cell receptor (beta chain) was recovered during a study of shared T cell receptors in the human thymus. The V gene's germline CDR1 is SEHNR and CDR2 FQNEAQ (reference sequence). The CDR3 is 14 amino acids. The ends lost 3 bases at V and 6 bases at J; junction bases unmatched: 6. This clone has just one count. Clones were sequenced by immunoSEQ multiplex PCR, and TCRdb holds only the in-frame ones, with some missing. The sample contains 700,000 to 750,000 clones, around 85% of which appear only once. These same data were also listed under a study on human thymus T cells. That paper notes: Corrective surgery for congenital heart defects was being performed on the healthy Finnish infants who served as donors. Thymus tissue for the work was resected from patients undergoing corrective heart surgery. An apparent bias in V and J gene usage was seen in thymic and blood repertoires. Thymic repertoires of unrelated individuals were reported in related research to overlap highly.

This TCR derives from a girl in the first two years of life with a congenital heart defect. The chain uses TRBV7-9 and TRBJ1-1; 8 bases are a match to TRBD1. Sequencing was performed on thymocytes. The DNA of the CDR3 is TGTGCCAGCAGCTTGGACAGGGAGTTCGCTGAAGCTTTCTTT. Translation gives CASSLDREFAEAFF.